The 23 T cell receptor beta chains given below trace back to one sample, sequenced in a study of blood T cell repertoires in COVID-19 (dated by TCRdb to about 2020). To prepare the library, the immunoSEQ multiplex PCR assay was applied. TCRdb took over this immuneACCESS table, retaining in-frame rearrangements with V and J assigned. Such tables are incomplete; in checked studies, under half of the missing clones stem from an unresolved V gene, and the remainder is unexplained. This sample lists 220,000 or so clones; roughly 80% were detected once. 4.5% to 5.5% of the sample goes to the ten largest clones. Specimen: peripheral blood. The receptors were gathered from an older woman who had recovered from COVID-19.

The CDR3 here is CAISLETGANVLTF. The CDR3 nucleotides read TGTGCCATCAGCTTAGAAACTGGGGCCAACGTCCTGACTTTC. The chain couples TRBV10-3 to TRBJ2-6; D call uncertain. Trimming shortened V by 6 bases and J by 2 bases, and 8 bases separated the two germline ends. This CDR3 spans 14 amino acids. Germline assignment: CDR1 ENHRY and CDR2 SYGVKD.

This chain joins TRBV5-1 and TRBJ2-7, with D possibly matching TRBD2 (5 bases). The V gene's germline CDR1 is SGHRS and CDR2 YFSETQ. With 2 bases removed from V and 2 bases from J, the gap between germline ends came to 17 bases. The CDR3 sequence is 16 residues long. The CDR3 is CASSLSGGQLAYEQYF. CDR3 DNA sequence: TGCGCCAGCAGCTTAAGCGGTGGCCAGCTGGCCTACGAGCAGTACTTC.

This clone has only one observation. The chain employs TRBV7-9 and TRBJ1-6, with a possible D match to TRBD1 (5 bases). CDR1 and CDR2 from the germline V gene are SEHNR and FQNEAQ (reference sequence). The CDR3 runs to 15 residues. V lost 0 bases and J 9 bases, leaving 12 bases between the germline ends. The CDR3 coding sequence is TGTGCCAGCAGCTTAGCTGGCAGGGTAGGTTCACCCCTCCACTTT. Translating gives CASSLAGRVGSPLHF.

This chain joins TRBV5-1 and TRBJ1-1; 9 bases match TRBD1. With 2 bases clipped from V and 6 bases from J, the junction kept 5 bases outside the gene matches. This CDR3 is built from 14 residues. Germline-derived CDR1 and CDR2 are SGHRS and YFSETQ. The CDR3 sequence is CASSLYRGQPEAFF. CDR3 nucleotide sequence: TGCGCCAGCAGCTTATACAGGGGGCAGCCTGAAGCTTTCTTT.

The chain is built from TRBV24-1 and TRBJ2-1, with D possibly matching TRBD1 (6 bases). V dropped 10 bases and J dropped 6 bases, with 12 bases sitting between them. Germline lookup yields CDR1 KGHDR and CDR2 SFDVKD. The CDR3 totals 12 residues. In nucleotides, the CDR3 is TGTGCCACGGGACATGAGGGCAATGAGCAGTTCTTC. Translating it yields CATGHEGNEQFF.

The chain couples TRBV6-2 or TRBV6-3 to TRBJ1-2, with D possibly matching TRBD1 (6 bases). The CDR3 sequence is 11 residues long. V was clipped by 6 bases and J by 7 bases, with 9 bases between them. Germline V gene data show CDR1 as MNHEY and CDR2 as SVGEGT. The CDR3 sequence is CASSTGSGYTF. For the CDR3, the DNA is TGTGCCAGCAGCACAGGGAGTGGCTACACCTTC.

J is TRBJ2-5 and V is TRBV5-1, with TRBD2 matching 9 bases. Germline V gene data show CDR1 as SGHRS and CDR2 as YFSETQ. This CDR3 is 15 amino acids long. V dropped 7 bases and J dropped 0; count of bases not matched to a gene: 7. CDR3 sequence (DNA): TGCGCCAGCCGGACTAGCGAGATGTACCAAGAGACCCAGTACTTC. Its protein is CASRTSEMYQETQYF.

The chain joins TRBV20-1 to TRBJ2-5; no reliable D call. There are 12 residues in the CDR3. Per germline, CDR1 DFQATT and CDR2 SNEGSKA (reference sequence). V dropped 3 bases and J dropped 5 bases, with 10 bases sitting between them. The CDR3 DNA sequence: TGCAGTGCTAGTCCGGGTTGGGAGACCCAGTACTTC. This sequence encodes CSASPGWETQYF.

This clone was picked up many times. V gene TRBV30 combines with J gene TRBJ2-2; 10 bases agree with TRBD2. Trimming cost V 2 bases and J 4 bases; bases outside gene matches: 7. Per germline, CDR1 GTSNPN and CDR2 SVGIG (reference sequence). The CDR3 is 16 amino acids. The CDR3 region has the DNA TGTGCCTGGAGTACTAAGAGCGGGGGGGCCACCGGGGAGCTGTTTTTT. Translated, it gives CAWSTKSGGATGELFF.

This chain links TRBV14 with TRBJ2-7, with D possibly matching TRBD1 (5 bases). Germline CDR1 and CDR2: SGHDN and FVKESK. Deletions cut 0 bases from V and 6 bases from J, with 9 bases between. The CDR3 is 13 residues long. CDR3 sequence (DNA): TGTGCCAGCAGCCAAGACATAGGGGCCGAGCAGTACTTC. This codes for CASSQDIGAEQYF.

CDR3 protein: CASSYSGTGGFYEQYF. DNA for the CDR3: TGTGCCAGCAGTTACTCGGGGACAGGGGGCTTCTACGAGCAGTACTTC. The chain is built from TRBV6-2 or TRBV6-3 and TRBJ2-7, with 12 nucleotides matching TRBD1. The germline V gene has CDR1 MNHEY and CDR2 SVGEGT. J lost 3 bases, V lost 0 bases, and 3 bases had no gene match. The CDR3 consists of 16 residues.

The chain recombines TRBV2 with TRBJ2-5; 8 bases are shared with TRBD2. V shed 7 bases, J shed 10 bases, and the junction held 14 bases outside the gene matches. This CDR3 region has 14 residues. The germline V gene has CDR1 SNHLY and CDR2 FYNNEI. The CDR3 sequence: CASNLGTRGVDQYF. DNA of the CDR3: TGTGCCAGCAACCTGGGGACTAGAGGAGTCGACCAGTACTTC.

The rearrangement joins TRBV5-4 to TRBJ2-2, with TRBD2 matching over 7 bases. V dropped 3 bases and J dropped 0; count of bases not matched to a gene: 5. The germline gives CDR1 SGHNT, CDR2 YYREEE (reference sequence). The CDR3 sequence is 16 residues long. In nucleotides, the CDR3 is TGTGCCAGCAGCTCTCCCGGGGGGTCGAACACCGGGGAGCTGTTTTTT. Translation: CASSSPGGSNTGELFF. Full variable domain (outside the CDR3, taken from reference TRBV5-4 and TRBJ2-2): ETGVTQSPTHLIKTRGQQVTLRCSSQSGHNTVSWYQQALGQGPQFIFQYYREEENGRGNFPPRFSGLQFPNYSSELNVNALELDDSALYLCASSSPGGSNTGELFFGEGSRLTVL.

V usage is TRBV5-1 and J usage is TRBJ2-7; TRBD2 matches at 9 bases. The CDR3 runs 14 residues. With 4 bases clipped from V and 6 bases from J, the junction kept 8 bases outside the gene matches. Germline-derived CDR1 and CDR2 are SGHRS and YFSETQ. CDR3 residues: CASSLLAGLSEQYF. In DNA form, the CDR3 reads TGCGCCAGCAGCCTTCTAGCGGGGCTGTCCGAGCAGTACTTC.

V is TRBV19 and J is TRBJ1-5; D might be TRBD1 (6 bases). Germline V gene data show CDR1 as LNHDA and CDR2 as SQIVND (reference sequence). The CDR3 loop spans 14 amino acids. V dropped 5 bases and J dropped 4 bases, with 12 bases sitting between them. The CDR3 here is CASSWGQGNQPQHF. In nucleotides, the CDR3 is TGTGCCAGTAGTTGGGGGCAGGGTAATCAGCCCCAGCATTTT.

V usage is TRBV6-5 and J usage is TRBJ1-2, with 9 positions matching TRBD1. Looked up from germline, CDR1 is MNHEY and CDR2 is SVGAGI. CDR3 length equals 12 residues. V gave up 7 bases and J gave up 7 bases; unmatched junction bases: 4. The chain's CDR3 is CASKTGGGGYTF. The CDR3 nucleotides are TGTGCCAGCAAGACAGGGGGTGGTGGCTACACCTTC.

The chain combines TRBV7-9 with TRBJ2-5, with a tentative D call TRBD2 (6 bases). The germline V and J ends were trimmed by 5 bases and 5 bases, with 15 bases remaining between them. Germline-derived CDR1 and CDR2 are SEHNR and FQNEAQ (reference sequence). This CDR3 comprises 14 residues. Here the CDR3 DNA reads TGTGCCAGCAGCCCTAGGGCGGGGACGGAGACCCAGTACTTC. Protein: CASSPRAGTETQYF.

V is TRBV19 and J is TRBJ1-5, with D hard to call. CDR1 and CDR2 from the germline V gene are LNHDA and SQIVND (reference sequence). With 3 bases removed from V and 8 bases from J, the gap between germline ends came to 11 bases. The CDR3 totals 13 residues. CDR3: CASSIGMIEPQHF. CDR3 DNA: TGTGCCAGTAGTATCGGGATGATTGAGCCCCAGCATTTT. Full variable domain (rest looked up from reference TRBV19 and TRBJ1-5): DGGITQSPKYLFRKEGQNVTLSCEQNLNHDAMYWYRQDPGQGLRLIYYSQIVNDFQKGDIAEGYSVSREKKESFPLTVTSAQKNPTAFYLCASSIGMIEPQHFGDGTRLSIL.

The J gene is TRBJ1-2, the V gene TRBV4-1, with D perhaps TRBD1 (6 bases). The CDR3 is 15 amino acids. V was pared by 1 base and J by 4 bases, with 13 bases between. Germline V CDR1 and CDR2: MGHRA, YSYEKL. CDR3 sequence (DNA): TGCGCCAGCAGCCAAGGCCCAGGGGATGTCTATGGCTACACCTTC. Translated, it gives CASSQGPGDVYGYTF.

The chain has TRBV10-3 and TRBJ2-3, with 10 bases aligning to TRBD2. The CDR3 totals 16 residues. Germline-derived CDR1 and CDR2 are ENHRY and SYGVKD. V gave up 5 bases and J gave up 0 bases; unmatched junction bases: 5. Here the CDR3 DNA reads TGTGCCATCAGTAAGGAGCGGGGGGGTAGCACAGATACGCAGTATTTT. It translates to CAISKERGGSTDTQYF.

The chain combines TRBV4-3 with TRBJ1-6; D gene unclear. The CDR3 is 15 residues long. V lost 4 bases and J 0 bases, leaving 7 bases between the germline ends. Per germline, CDR1 LGHNA and CDR2 YSLEER. The CDR3 bases are TGCGCCAGCAGCCGGACTAGCTCCTATAATTCACCCCTCCACTTT. Translated, it gives CASSRTSSYNSPLHF.

This rearrangement joins TRBV2 to TRBJ2-7; possible D gene TRBD1, 6 bases. V lost 5 bases to trimming and J lost 5 bases, with 16 bases between them. Germline V gene sequence: CDR1 SNHLY, CDR2 FYNNEI. There are 14 residues in the CDR3. The CDR3 is CASSRQGRNDEQYF. CDR3 sequence (DNA): TGTGCCAGCAGTCGGCAGGGGCGGAACGACGAGCAGTACTTC.

V is TRBV12-3 or TRBV12-4 and J is TRBJ1-4, with 8 bases aligning to TRBD1. The CDR3 length is 13 residues. Trimming at V came to 6 bases and at J to 5 bases, leaving 2 bases not matched to a gene. This CDR3 is CASSRDRNEKLFF. For the CDR3, the DNA is TGTGCCAGCAGCCGGGACAGGAATGAAAAACTGTTTTTT.